The present T cell receptor beta chain was sequenced within a study of blood T cell repertoires in COVID-19. Study-wide background: Specimens from acute and convalescent COVID-19 originated in the United States, Italy and Spain.

This CDR3 spans 14 amino acids. Per germline, CDR1 LNHDA and CDR2 SQIVND (reference sequence). The ends were cut back, 4 bases at V and 0 bases at J, with 10 bases in the middle. The authors' processing: Estimation of nucleated cell counts was performed using reference gene primer amplification. Produced via immunoSEQ multiplex PCR; TCRdb's table is partial and in-frame only. That table supplies the V and J calls and clone size; D and trimming were determined from the DNA. The table has about 370,000 clones, 85% to 90% seen once. Cohort 3 recovered donors had two negative PCRs, clearance, or symptom resolution.

The chain carries TRBV19 and TRBJ2-7; D ambiguous. This receptor was taken from a man between 18 and 29 years old who had recovered from COVID-19. Sequences were obtained from PBMCs or T cells enriched from blood (not recorded which). The CDR3 loop is CASSRGGRSYEQYF. The CDR3 DNA sequence: TGTGCCAGTAGTAGAGGCGGTCGCTCCTACGAGCAGTACTTC.